This entry describes one T cell receptor beta chain. Per the original methods: Amplified reference gene primers provided the basis for estimating nucleated cell counts. Profiling relied on immunoSEQ multiplex PCR, and the TCRdb table lists in-frame clones only, not all of them. V and J calls and clone size are given by that table; D and trimming were obtained from the DNA. The sample has about 62,000 clones, roughly 90% seen once. Germline V gene lookup returns CDR1 LGHDT and CDR2 YNNKEL (reference sequence). The ends lost 2 bases at V and 9 bases at J; junction bases unmatched: 5. The CDR3 totals 15 residues. This entry is derived from a study of blood T cell repertoires in COVID-19. At the level of the study: The United States, Italy and Spain supplied acute and convalescent COVID-19 samples. Sample material is recorded as cDNA or gDNA derived from T cells, B-cell-depleted T cells, or PBMCs.

The chain couples TRBV3-1 (or the pseudogene TRBV3-2) to TRBJ1-6; 9 bases agree with TRBD1. This TCR came from a woman over 75 with acute or convalescent COVID-19. Sequencing was carried out using peripheral blood. CDR3 DNA sequence: TGTGCCAGCAGCCAATCCGGGACAGGGATTTCACCCCTCCACTTT. The encoded protein is CASSQSGTGISPLHF.